A single TCR beta chain is shown here with its context. The data are from a study of TIL therapy for anti-PD-1-resistant metastatic lung cancer. Looking at the study overall: Patients had a median age of about 55 years (range roughly 38-75). Four tumors were EGFR-mutant and two were ALK-rearranged. Tumors carried a median about 1.5 non-synonymous mutations per megabase.

Indicated time point: pre-treatment sample, taken before nivolumab and TIL therapy. The immunoSEQ assay was v3. The protocol was immunoSEQ multiplex PCR, while the TCRdb copy is restricted to in-frame clones and leaves out a portion. Seen here are 50,000 to 70,000 clones, 75% to 85% observed once, and the top ten hold roughly 3%. V dropped 6 bases and J dropped 6 bases, with 15 bases sitting between them. The CDR3 consists of 13 residues. From germline, CDR1 is SNHLY and CDR2 FYNNEI. The chain couples TRBV2 to TRBJ2-7, with D tentatively TRBD2 (6 bases). The receptor comes from a person between 25 and 80 years old with non-small cell lung cancer. The sequencing used blood, collected at baseline. The CDR3 sequence is CASRELAISEQYF. The CDR3 DNA follows: TGTGCCAGCAGGGAACTAGCTATAAGCGAGCAGTACTTC.